One and the same sample provided the 20 T cell receptor beta chains below, sequenced in a study of cytomegalovirus exposure and HLA in healthy donors. PCR was performed using 60 Vbeta and 13 Jbeta primers. Method: immunoSEQ multiplex PCR; TCRdb's copy keeps in-frame clones and lacks some. This table has over 150,000 clones, around 74% appearing once. Sequenced input: PBMCs. Receptors originate from a man younger than 30 in good health and CMV-seronegative.

The V call is TRBV5-5, the J call TRBJ1-1; unclear D gene. This CDR3 comprises 12 residues. Per the germline V gene, CDR1 is SGHKS and CDR2 is YYEKEE (reference sequence). V lost 9 bases and J lost 1, with 10 bases in between. CDR3 nucleotide sequence: TGTGCCACTTATGGGAGGAACACTGAAGCTTTCTTT. Encoded protein: CATYGRNTEAFF.

The chain employs TRBV30 and TRBJ2-6; D is perhaps TRBD2 (7 bases). Trimming took off 3 bases at V and 4 bases at J, with 10 bases between the two ends. This CDR3 spans 14 amino acids. In germline, CDR1 is GTSNPN, CDR2 SVGIG (reference sequence). For the CDR3, the DNA is TGTGCCTGGAGAGGGGGGGGAGGGGCCAACGTCCTGACTTTC. Translating gives CAWRGGGGANVLTF.

Points on this clone: The junction departs from germline at one end; a sequencing error may be responsible. The chain joins TRBV19 to TRBJ2-1; a possible D gene is TRBD2 (6 bases). The CDR3 is made up of 15 amino acids. Germline V gene sequence: CDR1 LNHDA, CDR2 SQIVND (reference sequence). The CDR3 DNA follows: TGTGCCAGTAGGATAGCGGAGAACTCCTACAATGAGCAGTTCTTC. Amino acid sequence: CASRIAENSYNEQFF.

This clone was counted a few times. The junction departs from germline at one end; a sequencing error may be responsible. The chain employs TRBV6-1 and TRBJ2-6, with 9 bases lining up with TRBD1. Looked up from germline, CDR1 is MNHNS and CDR2 is SASEGT. This CDR3 has 17 amino acids. This chain's CDR3 is CASSGGQGSPGANGLTF. In nucleotides, the CDR3 is TGTGCCAGCAGTGGGGGACAGGGATCCCCTGGGGCCAACGGCCTGACTTTC.

This clone was recorded a few times. CDR3 sequence reads: CASSAWTGFSYNEQFF. The CDR3 region has the DNA TGTGCCAGCAGCGCCTGGACAGGGTTCTCCTACAATGAGCAGTTCTTC. The chain links TRBV7-9 to TRBJ2-1, with 8 bases lining up with TRBD1. Germline loops: CDR1 SEHNR, CDR2 FQNEAQ (reference sequence). Trimming took 5 bases from V and 0 from J; bases not matched to a gene: 6. The CDR3 length is 16 residues.

This sequence joins TRBV5-1 and TRBJ2-5, with D tentatively TRBD2 (6 bases). The CDR3 is 13 residues long. Between the trimmed V and J ends, which lost 0 bases and 3 bases, there was a span of 6 bases. The germline V gene encodes CDR1 SGHRS and CDR2 YFSETQ. CDR3 sequence: CASSLGGEETQYF. The CDR3 DNA sequence: TGCGCCAGCAGCTTGGGGGGGGAAGAGACCCAGTACTTC. Complete variable domain (other parts from reference TRBV5-1 and TRBJ2-5): KAGVTQTPRYLIKTRGQQVTLSCSPISGHRSVSWYQQTPGQGLQFLFEYFSETQRNKGNFPGRFSGRQFSNSRSEMNVSTLELGDSALYLCASSLGGEETQYFGPGTRLLVL.

This sequence joins TRBV6-1 and TRBJ2-4; 9 positions match TRBD1. The V gene end was trimmed by 2 bases and the J gene end by 8 bases; junction bases not matched to a gene: 10. The CDR3 loop spans 16 amino acids. CDR1 MNHNS and CDR2 SASEGT come from the germline V gene. CDR3 DNA sequence: TGTGCCAGCAGTGAATGGGGAGGACAGGGGAATGACATTCAGTACTTC. Residues: CASSEWGGQGNDIQYF.

The V and J genes are TRBV5-1 and TRBJ2-7; 10 positions agree with TRBD2. This CDR3 contains 16 residues. The junction had 8 bases not matched to a gene; V was cut back by 0 bases and J by 5 bases. CDR1 and CDR2 (germline): SGHRS, YFSETQ. The CDR3 region is CASSLASGGAPHEQYF. The DNA of the CDR3 is TGCGCCAGCAGCTTGGCCAGCGGGGGGGCGCCCCACGAGCAGTACTTC.

V usage is TRBV5-1 and J usage is TRBJ1-1; TRBD1 aligns across 7 bases. Germline V gives CDR1 SGHRS, CDR2 YFSETQ. J gave up 4 bases and V 3 bases, and 6 bases lay outside the gene matches. The CDR3 has 14 residues. In DNA form, the CDR3 reads TGCGCCAGCAGCTCGGGACAGCTATCCACTGAAGCTTTCTTT. This codes for CASSSGQLSTEAFF. Complete variable domain (other parts from reference TRBV5-1 and TRBJ1-1): KAGVTQTPRYLIKTRGQQVTLSCSPISGHRSVSWYQQTPGQGLQFLFEYFSETQRNKGNFPGRFSGRQFSNSRSEMNVSTLELGDSALYLCASSSGQLSTEAFFGQGTRLTVV.

The chain couples TRBV5-8 to TRBJ2-5; 8 positions agree with TRBD1. V lost 4 bases and J lost 4; bases outside the gene matches: 6. The germline CDR1 and CDR2 sequences are SGHTS and YDEGEE. The CDR3 extends over 14 amino acids. The CDR3 DNA is TGTGCCAGCAGCCGCGGACAGGGCCGAGAGACCCAGTACTTC. It is translated as CASSRGQGRETQYF. The complete variable domain, with remaining parts taken from reference TRBV5-8 and TRBJ2-5, reads EAGVTQSPTHLIKTRGQQATLRCSPISGHTSVYWYQQALGLGLQFLLWYDEGEERNRGNFPPRFSGRQFPNYSSELNVNALELEDSALYLCASSRGQGRETQYFGPGTRLLVL.

This rearrangement joins TRBV2 to TRBJ1-2, with no clear D. There are 12 residues in the CDR3. CDR1 and CDR2 (germline): SNHLY, FYNNEI. V was trimmed by 3 bases and J by 5 bases, leaving 7 bases between them. This chain's CDR3 is CASSDVRYGYTF. As DNA, the CDR3 is TGTGCCAGCAGTGACGTGAGGTATGGCTACACCTTC.

V is TRBV11-2 and J is TRBJ2-1; 9 nucleotides agree with TRBD1. Germline values: CDR1 SGHAT, CDR2 FQNNGV. The CDR3 sequence is 15 residues long. Trimming took 4 bases from V and 1 from J; bases not matched to a gene: 2. The CDR3 nucleotides are TGTGCCAGCAGCTGGGACAGGGCATCCTACAATGAGCAGTTCTTC. Translated: CASSWDRASYNEQFF.

CDR3 sequence: CSKGAFYGYTF. The CDR3 region has the DNA TGCAGCAAGGGGGCTTTCTATGGCTACACCTTC. V is TRBV20-1 and J is TRBJ1-2, with TRBD1 identical over 7 bases. The CDR3 runs to 11 residues. CDR1 and CDR2 from the germline V gene are DFQATT and SNEGSKA (reference sequence).

The chain combines TRBV12-5 with TRBJ2-1; 10 nucleotides agree with TRBD1. Germline V gene sequence: CDR1 LGHNT, CDR2 FRNRAP. Germline trimming cut 1 base from V and 6 bases from J; bases unmatched to any gene: 3. CDR3 length: 15 amino acids. In DNA, the CDR3 is TGTGCTAGTGGTTTGGGACAGGGGGCCCTCAATGAGCAGTTCTTC. It encodes CASGLGQGALNEQFF.

This clone was detected only a few times. J is TRBJ1-3 and V is TRBV2; no clear D gene. With 7 bases removed from V and 0 bases from J, the gap between germline ends came to 16 bases. Germline V gene data show CDR1 as SNHLY and CDR2 as FYNNEI. CDR3 length: 16 amino acids. This CDR3 reads CASTRTAASSGNTIYF. In DNA, the CDR3 is TGTGCCAGCACCCGCACGGCGGCGAGCTCTGGAAACACCATATATTTT.

CDR3 sequence (DNA): TGTGCCAGCAGCTTAGATCCAGCGCGGAGCACAGATACGCAGTATTTT. Translation gives CASSLDPARSTDTQYF. The chain uses TRBV7-2 and TRBJ2-3; D is undetermined. The CDR3 spans 16 residues. V dropped 1 base and J dropped 0 bases, with 11 bases sitting between them. In germline, CDR1 is SGHTA, CDR2 FQGNSA.

The gene calls are TRBV6-1 and TRBJ2-5; 10 bases agree with TRBD2. The CDR3 is 16 residues long. Trimming cost V 4 bases and J 4 bases; bases outside gene matches: 9. Per germline, CDR1 MNHNS and CDR2 SASEGT. The CDR3 here is CASSGQRGGSGETQYF. The CDR3 DNA reads TGTGCCAGCAGTGGGCAGCGGGGGGGTTCGGGAGAGACCCAGTACTTC.

The chain employs TRBV27 and TRBJ2-7; weak D call: TRBD2 (5 bases). There are 13 residues in the CDR3. V was shortened by 6 bases and J by 1 base, with 10 bases between the two germline ends. Germline V gene lookup returns CDR1 MNHEY and CDR2 SMNVEV (reference sequence). In DNA form, the CDR3 reads TGTGCCAGCAGGTCCTCGGGATCCTACGAGCAGTACTTC. Its protein product is CASRSSGSYEQYF.

The V and J genes are TRBV6-1 and TRBJ2-7; possible D gene TRBD1, 5 bases. V dropped 0 bases and J dropped 3 bases, with 18 bases sitting between them. The CDR3 extends over 17 amino acids. The V gene's germline CDR1 is MNHNS and CDR2 SASEGT. The CDR3 sequence is CASSEAGRVFYFYEQYV. The CDR3 region has the DNA TGTGCCAGCAGTGAAGCGGGCAGGGTGTTCTATTTCTACGAGCAGTACGTC.

This clone turned up a few times. This sequence joins TRBV27 and TRBJ2-2; D gene uncertain. CDR1 MNHEY and CDR2 SMNVEV come from the germline V gene (reference sequence). V lost 4 bases and J 6 bases, leaving 9 bases between the germline ends. The CDR3 loop spans 13 amino acids. This chain's CDR3 is CASSWRSSGELFF. CDR3 coding DNA: TGTGCCAGCAGTTGGAGATCGTCCGGGGAGCTGTTTTTT.